Listed here are 12 T cell receptor beta chains from one sample, sequenced in a study of blood T cell repertoires in COVID-19. The method was immunoSEQ multiplex PCR; TCRdb's version includes in-frame clones alone and lacks a portion of them. The data hold about 220,000 clones, with almost 85% observed a single time. Sequencing input: peripheral blood. Source of these receptors: a woman in her 70s with COVID-19, enrolled during active disease.

The gene calls are TRBV5-1 and TRBJ2-7; TRBD1 matches at 8 bases. CDR3 size: 14 residues. V trimming: 7 bases; J trimming: 3 bases; junction bases outside the gene matches: 9. CDR1 and CDR2 (germline): SGHRS, YFSETQ. The CDR3 spells CASQPGQGGYEQYF. The CDR3 DNA is TGCGCCAGCCAGCCTGGACAGGGCGGCTACGAGCAGTACTTC. The variable domain in full, with the rest retrieved from reference TRBV5-1 and TRBJ2-7, is KAGVTQTPRYLIKTRGQQVTLSCSPISGHRSVSWYQQTPGQGLQFLFEYFSETQRNKGNFPGRFSGRQFSNSRSEMNVSTLELGDSALYLCASQPGQGGYEQYFGPGTRLTVT.

The chain joins TRBV18 to TRBJ1-5, with 7 bases fitting TRBD1. The ends lost 2 bases at V and 5 bases at J; junction bases unmatched: 3. The CDR3 has 14 amino acids. Germline CDR1 is KGHSH and CDR2 is LQKENI. The CDR3 protein is CASSPGTADQPQHF. The CDR3 bases are TGTGCCAGCTCACCAGGGACAGCAGATCAGCCCCAGCATTTT.

The table lists this clone with a few counts. CDR3 residues: CASSLGVQETQYF. The DNA for the CDR3 is TGCGCCAGCAGCTTGGGCGTACAAGAGACCCAGTACTTC. This chain links TRBV5-1 with TRBJ2-5; unclear D gene. The ends were cut back, 0 bases at V and 2 bases at J, with 5 bases in the middle. The CDR3 has 13 residues. Germline V gene lookup returns CDR1 SGHRS and CDR2 YFSETQ.

The J gene is TRBJ1-3, the V gene TRBV2, with a possible D match to TRBD1 (5 bases). The CDR3 loop spans 14 amino acids. Germline CDR1 and CDR2: SNHLY and FYNNEI. V dropped 9 bases and J dropped 0 bases, with 12 bases sitting between them. The CDR3 here is CASGRGFSGNTIYF. The CDR3 nucleotides are TGTGCCAGTGGAAGGGGTTTCTCTGGAAACACCATATATTTT.

The chain carries TRBV28 and TRBJ2-7; D is perhaps TRBD2 (5 bases). The germline CDR1 and CDR2 sequences are MDHEN and SYDVKM. V was clipped by 3 bases and J by 3 bases, with 12 bases between them. This CDR3 is 14 amino acids long. CDR3 residues: CASSLQDLYYEQYF. The DNA of the CDR3 is TGTGCCAGCAGTTTGCAGGACTTATACTACGAGCAGTACTTC.

The rearrangement uses TRBV5-6 and TRBJ1-5; TRBD1 matches at 7 bases. The CDR3 sequence is 15 residues long. V dropped 4 bases and J dropped 4; count of bases not matched to a gene: 8. CDR1 is SGHDT, CDR2 YYEEEE, per germline. The CDR3 DNA follows: TGTGCCAGCAGCGCTAACAGGGGCGGGAATCAGCCCCAGCATTTT. Its protein product is CASSANRGGNQPQHF.

Here the CDR3 reads CASSPVAAGPPRGYTF. The CDR3 nucleotides are TGTGCCAGCAGCCCCGTGGCGGCAGGGCCCCCCCGCGGCTACACCTTC. This chain links TRBV3-1 (or the pseudogene TRBV3-2) with TRBJ1-2; perhaps TRBD1 as D (5 bases). CDR3 length: 16 residues. CDR1 and CDR2 (germline): LGHDT, YNNKEL (reference sequence). Between the trimmed V and J ends, which lost 4 bases and 8 bases, there was a span of 23 bases.

This chain links TRBV5-1 with TRBJ2-2, with D maybe TRBD1 (6 bases). The ends were cut back, 0 bases at V and 6 bases at J, with 15 bases in the middle. This CDR3 spans 16 amino acids. Per germline, CDR1 SGHRS and CDR2 YFSETQ. The CDR3 here is CASSLAIQGPAGELFF. As DNA, the CDR3 is TGCGCCAGCAGCTTGGCGATTCAGGGGCCGGCCGGGGAGCTGTTTTTT.

The chain combines TRBV5-1 with TRBJ2-5; 8 bases line up with TRBD1. The ends lost 1 base at V and 6 bases at J; junction bases unmatched: 8. The length of the CDR3 is 15 residues. The germline CDR1 and CDR2 sequences are SGHRS and YFSETQ. In nucleotides, the CDR3 is TGCGCCAGCAGCTTGCGCCCGACAGGGGATAAGACCCAGTACTTC. This encodes CASSLRPTGDKTQYF.

The chain recombines TRBV29-1 with TRBJ1-2; maybe TRBD1 (5 bases). The CDR3 length is 15 residues. V was pared by 0 bases and J by 6 bases, with 17 bases between. Germline CDR1 SQVTM, CDR2 ANQGSEA. As DNA, the CDR3 is TGCAGCGTTGAAGATCTGGGCAGAGGAGGGGATGGCTACACCTTC. Encoded protein: CSVEDLGRGGDGYTF.

J is TRBJ2-2 and V is TRBV7-8, with TRBD2 identical over 13 bases. Germline V gene lookup returns CDR1 SGHVS and CDR2 FQNEAQ. The J segment lost 4 bases and the V segment lost 5 bases, leaving 13 bases of the junction unmatched. This CDR3 has 19 residues. In DNA, the CDR3 is TGTGCCAGCAGCCCCCGGACTAGCGGGAGCACGTGGGGCACCGGGGAGCTGTTTTTT. This sequence encodes CASSPRTSGSTWGTGELFF.

The rearrangement joins TRBV18 to TRBJ1-5; 8 nucleotides align to TRBD1. In germline, CDR1 is KGHSH, CDR2 LQKENI. With V trimmed by 0 bases and J by 5 bases, 3 bases remained unmatched. The CDR3 contains 15 residues. In nucleotides, the CDR3 is TGTGCCAGCTCACCACCGGACAGGGCCCATCAGCCCCAGCATTTT. It encodes CASSPPDRAHQPQHF.